Below are 21 T cell receptor beta chains sequenced from a single sample in a study of T-cell memory formation after mild COVID-19. TCRdb recomputed calls from the 5' RACE reads with MiXCR, one row per CDR3 protein. The sample lists 470,000 or so distinct CDR3 sequences; around a sixth were seen once. Sequencing was done on a sample of PBMCs or a T cell subset sorted from them (not recorded which). Every receptor here comes from an adult woman who had mild COVID-19 (a few samples of this study predate the infection). Cell type and time point are not known.

The gene calls are TRBV30 and TRBJ2-3; D unclear. V was pared by 0 bases and J by 6 bases, with 7 bases between. Germline lookup yields CDR1 GTSNPN and CDR2 SVGIG (reference sequence). The CDR3 has 12 amino acids. The CDR3 DNA reads as TGTGCCTGGAGTGTTGGGTTTGATACGCAGTATTTT. Translated: CAWSVGFDTQYF.

The rearrangement links TRBV27 to TRBJ1-6, with 8 bases identical to TRBD1. The junction had 6 bases not matched to a gene; V was cut back by 7 bases and J by 1 base. The germline V gene has CDR1 MNHEY and CDR2 SMNVEV (reference sequence). This CDR3 region has 16 residues. This CDR3 is CASTFQGASYNSPLHF. CDR3 in DNA: TGTGCCAGCACGTTCCAGGGGGCGTCCTATAATTCACCCCTCCACTTT.

V gene TRBV7-9 combines with J gene TRBJ2-1; 10 positions match TRBD2. Germline-derived CDR1 and CDR2 are SEHNR and FQNEAQ (reference sequence). The CDR3 is 16 amino acids. J was trimmed by 6 bases and V by 5 bases; bases with no gene match: 10. The CDR3 protein is CASSNLLAGKSNEQFF. The CDR3 region has the DNA TGTGCCAGCAGCAACTTACTAGCGGGGAAGAGCAATGAGCAGTTCTTC.

This clonotype was seen only a few times. The rearrangement uses TRBV6-2 or TRBV6-3 and TRBJ1-2, with unresolved D. There are 16 residues in the CDR3. CDR1 MNHEY and CDR2 SVGEGT come from the germline V gene. The ends were cut back, 0 bases at V and 2 bases at J, with 13 bases in the middle. The CDR3 coding sequence is TGTGCCAGCAGTTACTCGGGATTTGGTGAAAACTATGGCTACACCTTC. As protein: CASSYSGFGENYGYTF.

This chain uses TRBV20-1 with TRBJ2-7; 8 bases are shared with TRBD1. CDR1 is DFQATT, CDR2 SNEGSKA, per germline (reference sequence). V trimming: 2 bases; J trimming: 4 bases; junction bases outside the gene matches: 4. The CDR3 totals 13 residues. CDR3 sequence reads: CSARQGASYEQYF. The CDR3 DNA reads TGCAGTGCTAGACAGGGGGCGAGTTACGAGCAGTACTTC.

The rearrangement links TRBV10-3 to TRBJ1-1; 9 nucleotides match TRBD1. The CDR3 runs to 16 residues. Germline CDR1 is ENHRY and CDR2 is SYGVKD. Trimming cost V 2 bases and J 1 base; bases outside gene matches: 5. CDR3 residues: CAISEPKGQGNTEAFF. CDR3 nucleotides: TGTGCCATCAGTGAGCCGAAGGGACAGGGGAACACTGAAGCTTTCTTT.

The chain uses TRBV24-1 and TRBJ2-7, with TRBD2 matching 14 bases. The germline gives CDR1 KGHDR, CDR2 SFDVKD. There are 18 residues in the CDR3. V lost 5 bases to trimming and J lost 2 bases; unmatched junction nucleotides: 10. CDR3 coding DNA: TGTGCCACCAGTGCTCACCCCGGGACTAGCGGGAGTCCCTACGAGCAGTACTTC. Translated, it gives CATSAHPGTSGSPYEQYF.

V gene TRBV5-6 combines with J gene TRBJ2-7; 7 bases fit TRBD1. The CDR3 runs to 14 residues. CDR1 and CDR2 from the germline V gene are SGHDT and YYEEEE. With 2 bases clipped from V and 0 bases from J, the junction kept 2 bases outside the gene matches. The CDR3 DNA reads TGTGCCAGCAGCTTCGGGACAGACTCCTACGAGCAGTACTTC. It codes for CASSFGTDSYEQYF.

This clonotype was seen only a few times. This CDR3 is CASSRIPGLAGLSEQFF. The CDR3 DNA reads TGTGCCAGCAGTAGAATACCGGGACTAGCGGGATTGAGTGAGCAGTTCTTC. This chain links TRBV7-3 with TRBJ2-1; 13 bases match TRBD2. Per the germline V gene, CDR1 is SGHTA and CDR2 is FQGTGA. This CDR3 has 17 residues. With 6 bases clipped from V and 9 bases from J, the junction kept 14 bases outside the gene matches.

This clonotype was counted between two and nine times. V gene TRBV18 combines with J gene TRBJ2-7; D might be TRBD1 or TRBD2, each matching 6 bases. V lost 10 bases, J lost 3 bases, and 22 bases lay in between. CDR1 KGHSH and CDR2 LQKENI come from the germline V gene. This CDR3 contains 15 residues. CDR3 DNA: TGTGCCACCCGACAAGGCGTCGGGGGCTTCTACGAGCAGTACTTC. This sequence encodes CATRQGVGGFYEQYF.

V is TRBV12-3 or TRBV12-4 and J is TRBJ2-5; 9 nucleotides line up with TRBD2. The CDR3 has 16 residues. With V trimmed by 5 bases and J by 1 base, 8 bases remained unmatched. DNA of the CDR3: TGTGCCAGCAGTCTCAGTAGGGGACTAGCCCAAGAGACCCAGTACTTC. This encodes CASSLSRGLAQETQYF.

A few counts support this clonotype. The genes are TRBV29-1 and TRBJ2-5, with D hard to call. Trimming took 3 bases from V and 2 from J, leaving 4 bases between them. The CDR3 length is 11 residues. Germline V CDR1 and CDR2: SQVTM, ANQGSEA. The CDR3 DNA reads as TGCAGCGTTGAGGGGCAAGAGACCCAGTACTTC. As protein: CSVEGQETQYF.

The chain carries TRBV10-3 and TRBJ1-3, with D possibly matching TRBD1 (5 bases). CDR3 length: 15 amino acids. Germline loops: CDR1 ENHRY, CDR2 SYGVKD. Trimming shortened V by 6 bases and J by 0 bases, and 12 bases separated the two germline ends. The CDR3 loop is CAISRGSSSGNTIYF. CDR3 coding DNA: TGTGCCATCAGCCGGGGCTCCAGCTCTGGAAACACCATATATTTT.

The chain is built from TRBV19 and TRBJ2-5; no clear D. Between the trimmed V and J ends, which lost 2 bases and 3 bases, there was a span of 7 bases. CDR1 and CDR2 from the germline V gene are LNHDA and SQIVND (reference sequence). The CDR3 extends over 13 amino acids. As DNA, the CDR3 is TGTGCCAGTAGTATAATGGCCGAAGAGACCCAGTACTTC. Encoded protein: CASSIMAEETQYF.

This clonotype was picked up a small number of times. The chain combines TRBV24-1 with TRBJ2-1; 9 nucleotides align to TRBD2. The CDR3 totals 15 residues. Trimming cost V 4 bases and J 6 bases; bases outside gene matches: 6. Germline CDR1 and CDR2: KGHDR and SFDVKD. The CDR3 is CATSEGGTSTNEQFF. CDR3 nucleotides: TGTGCCACCAGTGAGGGAGGGACTAGCACCAATGAGCAGTTCTTC.

The V gene is TRBV7-9, the J gene TRBJ2-7, with 13 bases identical to TRBD2. The CDR3 spans 17 residues. The germline gives CDR1 SEHNR, CDR2 FQNEAQ (reference sequence). After removal of 3 bases from V and 2 bases from J, the junction contained 7 bases not matched to a gene. CDR3 amino acids: CASSFTLTSGRAYEQYF. The CDR3 region has the DNA TGTGCCAGCAGCTTCACCCTTACTAGCGGGAGGGCCTACGAGCAGTACTTC.

This clonotype was counted between two and nine times. This chain uses TRBV11-2 with TRBJ1-1; D may be TRBD1 (5 bases). Germline CDR1 and CDR2: SGHAT and FQNNGV. V was cut by 7 bases and J by 1 base, with 16 bases left in between. CDR3 size: 15 residues. CDR3 loop: CASTQTATSNTEAFF. CDR3 coding DNA: TGTGCCAGCACCCAGACAGCGACCTCGAACACTGAAGCTTTCTTT.

V gene TRBV7-9 combines with J gene TRBJ1-6; 10 positions agree with TRBD1. In germline, CDR1 is SEHNR, CDR2 FQNEAQ (reference sequence). This CDR3 contains 16 residues. V lost 4 bases to trimming and J lost 9 bases; unmatched junction nucleotides: 9. CDR3 nucleotides: TGTGCCAGCAGCTCCCAGGTGGGACAGGGGATTTCACCCCTCCACTTT. Its protein product is CASSSQVGQGISPLHF.

This clonotype was seen more than once but under ten times. The chain uses TRBV3-1 and TRBJ2-5, with a weak D call TRBD1 (5 bases). The CDR3 spans 13 residues. The V end was cut by 1 base, the J end by 4 bases, with 7 bases between. Per the germline V gene, CDR1 is LGHDT and CDR2 is YNNKEL (reference sequence). The CDR3 DNA follows: TGTGCCAGCAGCCAAGGCAGGGCAGAGACCCAGTACTTC. This encodes CASSQGRAETQYF.

The genes are TRBV12-3 or TRBV12-4 and TRBJ1-3; the match to TRBD1 covers 7 bases. The CDR3 has 16 residues. The ends lost 5 bases at V and 0 bases at J; junction bases unmatched: 7. The CDR3 DNA sequence: TGTGCCAGCAGTCGGGAGGGGACAGCCTCTGGAAACACCATATATTTT. Translating it yields CASSREGTASGNTIYF.

This clonotype was picked up many times. The chain is built from TRBV6-5 and TRBJ2-7; the match to TRBD1 covers 8 bases. Germline loops: CDR1 MNHEY, CDR2 SVGAGI. The CDR3 is made up of 15 amino acids. Trimming removed 5 bases from V and 5 bases from J; junction bases left unmatched: 11. As DNA, the CDR3 is TGTGCCAGCAGTCTATGGGCAGGGGGCCTCGACGAGCAGTACTTC. Its translation: CASSLWAGGLDEQYF.